These 10 T cell receptor beta chains were all obtained from the same sample, sequenced in a study of beta chain features in type 1 diabetes. Expressed TCRB transcripts were sequenced because the isolated RNA had all been reverse transcribed beforehand. Repertoires were generated with immunoSEQ multiplex PCR, while TCRdb's copy carries only in-frame clones and drops some. The data hold around 400,000 clones, with over 9.5% observed a single time. The material sequenced was naive CD4+ T cells from blood. The receptor source for this set is a man aged 18 to 29 in good health.

The CDR3: CASSLTRRETQYF. The CDR3 coding sequence is TGTGCCAGCAGTCTAACTAGGAGAGAGACCCAGTACTTC. The V and J genes are TRBV28 and TRBJ2-5, with D tentatively TRBD2 (5 bases). The CDR3 has 13 amino acids. With 5 bases removed from V and 4 bases from J, the gap between germline ends came to 11 bases. Germline-derived CDR1 and CDR2 are MDHEN and SYDVKM.

In this sample, this clone turned up a few times. CDR3 region: CASSKTELYGYTF. CDR3 nucleotides: TGTGCCAGCAGTAAGACAGAACTCTATGGCTACACCTTC. The chain links TRBV27 to TRBJ1-2; possibly TRBD1 for D (5 bases). This CDR3 is 13 amino acids long. V was cut by 5 bases and J by 4 bases, with 11 bases left in between. CDR1 and CDR2 (germline): MNHEY, SMNVEV (reference sequence).

The chain recombines TRBV7-2 with TRBJ2-2, with D possibly matching TRBD1 (6 bases). Germline V lookup: CDR1 SGHTA, CDR2 FQGNSA. The CDR3 extends over 14 amino acids. Between the trimmed V and J ends, which lost 5 bases and 7 bases, there was a span of 14 bases. In DNA form, the CDR3 reads TGTGCCAGCAGCATCACAGGGTTTATCGGGGAGCTGTTTTTT. Protein: CASSITGFIGELFF.

With respect to this clone: The same CDR3 also results from other DNA sequences found in this sample. This chain connects TRBV7-2 to TRBJ2-7; D uncertain. V was pared by 5 bases and J by 0 bases, with 5 bases between. The germline V gene encodes CDR1 SGHTA and CDR2 FQGNSA. The CDR3 is 12 amino acids. This CDR3 is CASSPSSYEQYF. In DNA form, the CDR3 reads TGTGCCAGCAGCCCTAGCTCCTACGAGCAGTACTTC.

The CDR3 protein is CASSFTAGLQETQYF. The CDR3 DNA follows: TGTGCCAGCAGCTTTACTGCGGGTCTACAAGAGACCCAGTACTTC. This chain uses TRBV7-2 with TRBJ2-5; D may be TRBD2 (5 bases). The V and J ends lost 3 bases and 2 bases respectively, with 13 bases between them. This CDR3 contains 15 residues. Germline V gene lookup returns CDR1 SGHTA and CDR2 FQGNSA.

V is TRBV6-5 and J is TRBJ1-1; 8 nucleotides agree with TRBD1. Looked up from germline, CDR1 is MNHEY and CDR2 is SVGAGI. With V trimmed by 5 bases and J by 5 bases, 7 bases remained unmatched. The CDR3 is 14 residues long. The CDR3, as DNA: TGTGCCAGCAGTCCATGGACAGGGAGGACTGAAGCTTTCTTT. This encodes CASSPWTGRTEAFF.

The chain uses TRBV21-1 and TRBJ2-3; the table's D call of TRBD2 was not tested on the DNA. TRBV21-1 is classified as a pseudogene. The CDR3 totals 15 residues. In DNA, the CDR3 is TGTGCCAGCAGCAAACATAGCGGAAGCACAGATACGCAGTATTTT. Its protein is CASSKHSGSTDTQYF.

This clone was observed a handful of times. CDR3 residues: CASSSSGLPAYEQYF. The CDR3 DNA reads TGTGCCAGCAGCTCATCGGGACTACCTGCCTACGAGCAGTACTTC. V and J are TRBV5-6 and TRBJ2-7, with 7 bases aligning to TRBD2. V lost 3 bases and J lost 2; bases outside the gene matches: 8. From germline, CDR1 is SGHDT and CDR2 YYEEEE. This CDR3 is 15 amino acids long.

The chain recombines TRBV4-1 with TRBJ2-7; 11 nucleotides agree with TRBD2. Germline trimming cut 4 bases from V and 0 bases from J; bases unmatched to any gene: 5. The V gene's germline CDR1 is MGHRA and CDR2 YSYEKL. The CDR3 contains 16 residues. The CDR3 sequence is CASSRPGTSGSYEQYF. The CDR3 DNA sequence: TGCGCCAGCAGCCGACCCGGGACTAGCGGCTCCTACGAGCAGTACTTC.

This clone was seen more than once but under ten times. V is TRBV7-8 and J is TRBJ1-4; D uncertain. Germline CDR1 SGHVS, CDR2 FQNEAQ. The V end lost 2 bases, the J end lost 5 bases, and 3 bases lay between the germline ends. CDR3 length: 12 amino acids. The CDR3 reads CASSLPNEKLFF. DNA of the CDR3: TGTGCCAGCAGCTTACCGAATGAAAAACTGTTTTTT.